This T cell receptor (beta chain) was sequenced during a study of CD8+CD57+ T cells in acquired aplastic anemia. Study-wide points: There were over 25 CD8+ CDR3 sequences that occurred in both patients and controls.

The authors sequenced patients whose flow cytometry had shown CD8+CD57+ cell expansion. CDR1 and CDR2 (germline): MNHEY, SMNVEV (reference sequence). This CDR3 has 13 amino acids. V gave up 4 bases and J gave up 9 bases, with 10 bases separating them. Worth noting for this clonotype: The antigen is not known.

TCR beta VDJ combinations and CDR3 sequences were profiled from genomic DNA. MiXCR, run by TCRdb on the reads, gives a single entry per CDR3 protein. The sample has about 290,000 distinct CDR3 sequences, approximately 60% seen once. The receptor was isolated from a human donor with aplastic anemia. V gene TRBV27 combines with J gene TRBJ1-6, with D possibly matching TRBD1 (5 bases). Sequencing was done on a sample of sorted CD4+, CD8+, or CD8+CD57+ T cells (not recorded which) from PBMCs. DNA for the CDR3: TGTGCCAGCAGTTCGGGACCTGCTTCACCCCTCCACTTT. Protein product: CASSSGPASPLHF.